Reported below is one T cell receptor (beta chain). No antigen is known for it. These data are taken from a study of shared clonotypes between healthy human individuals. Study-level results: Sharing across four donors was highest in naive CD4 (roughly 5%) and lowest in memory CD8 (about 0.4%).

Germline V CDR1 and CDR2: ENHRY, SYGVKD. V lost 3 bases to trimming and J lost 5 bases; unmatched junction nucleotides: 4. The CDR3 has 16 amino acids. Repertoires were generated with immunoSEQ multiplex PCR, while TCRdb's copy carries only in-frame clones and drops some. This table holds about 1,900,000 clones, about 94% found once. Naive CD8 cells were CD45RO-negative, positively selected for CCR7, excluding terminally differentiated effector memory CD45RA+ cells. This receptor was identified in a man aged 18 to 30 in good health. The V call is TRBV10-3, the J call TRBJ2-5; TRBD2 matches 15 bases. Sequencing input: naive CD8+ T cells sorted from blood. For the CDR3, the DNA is TGTGCCATCAGTGATCTAGGACTAGCGGGGGGGGAGACCCAGTACTTC. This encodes CAISDLGLAGGETQYF.